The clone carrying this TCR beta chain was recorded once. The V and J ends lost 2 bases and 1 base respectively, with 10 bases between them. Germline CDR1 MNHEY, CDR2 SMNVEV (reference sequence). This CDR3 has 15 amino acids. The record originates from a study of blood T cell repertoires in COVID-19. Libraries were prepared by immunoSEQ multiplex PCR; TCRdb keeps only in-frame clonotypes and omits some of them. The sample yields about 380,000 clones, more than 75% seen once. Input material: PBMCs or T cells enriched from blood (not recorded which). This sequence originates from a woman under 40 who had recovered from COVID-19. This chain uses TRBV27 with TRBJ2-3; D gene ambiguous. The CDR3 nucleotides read TGTGCCAGCAGTTTAAACTTTCGGGGCACAGATACGCAGTATTTT. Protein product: CASSLNFRGTDTQYF.